This T cell receptor (beta chain) was found in a study of identifying expanded T cells in peripheral blood. Data came from immunoSEQ multiplex PCR; TCRdb stores just in-frame clones and leaves some out. The sample holds over 75,000 clones, about nine tenths seen once. Healthy donors had no documented immune events, such as infections, while sampled. The study, taken as a whole, reports: Approximately 1.2 clones differed between technical replicates, versus about 15 and 19 over time. Clone count variance between roughly two-week samples rose with total template count.

Germline CDR1 reads KGHSH; CDR2 reads LQKENI. The CDR3 is made up of 13 amino acids. The ends lost 4 bases at V and 6 bases at J; junction bases unmatched: 5. A single count supports this clone. Its antigen is still unknown. This clonotype originated in a person between 18 and 75 years old in good health. The V and J genes are TRBV18 and TRBJ2-7; TRBD2 matches at 8 bases. The specimen sequenced was blood. CDR3 residues: CASSRRGDGEQYF. CDR3 DNA: TGTGCCAGCTCACGGCGGGGGGACGGCGAGCAGTACTTC.